The rows below give T cell receptor beta chains drawn from one sample of a study of blood T cell repertoires in COVID-19. TCRdb's copy holds only in-frame clones and misses some; the assay was immunoSEQ multiplex PCR. The table shows 200,000 to 300,000 clones, with 83% occurring only once. Material: PBMCs or T cells enriched from blood (not recorded which). Every receptor here comes from a woman aged 35 to 49 who had been exposed to COVID-19. Both conserved end residues are part of each CDR3. Each record gives: J gene, clone size, D gene, V gene, CDR3 DNA, CDR3 protein. D genes are given only for firm matches. The size entry is marked missing in some rows and otherwise reads once, few, many or a size class.

TRBJ2-7 | NA | TRBD1 | TRBV7-3 | TGTGCCAGCAGCTACCAGGACAGGGGCGAGCAGTACTTC | CASSYQDRGEQYF
TRBJ2-2 | NA | TRBD1 | TRBV29-1 | TGCAGCGCCTTGAGGAGACAGGGCCCCCTGGCCGGGGAGCTGTTTTTT | CSALRRQGPLAGELFF
TRBJ1-2 | few | NA | TRBV9 | TGTGCCAGCAGCCCAGGGAGCGGGACGGAATATGGCTACACCTTC | CASSPGSGTEYGYTF
TRBJ2-3 | once | TRBD1 | TRBV7-3 | TGTGCCAGCAGCTATCGGACAGGGAGCGAAACAGATACGCAGTATTTT | CASSYRTGSETDTQYF
TRBJ2-3 | NA | NA | TRBV7-3 | TGTGCCAGCAGCTCCGCCCCTACACGGATGGCGGCAGATACGCAGTATTTT | CASSSAPTRMAADTQYF
TRBJ1-1 | NA | NA | TRBV4-1 | TGCGCCAGCAGCCAGGCTACTGAAGCTTTCTTT | CASSQATEAFF
TRBJ2-3 | NA | NA | TRBV7-9 | TGTGCCAGCAGCCCTCAGGGGGGACTGACAGATACGCAGTATTTT | CASSPQGGLTDTQYF
TRBJ1-6 | NA | TRBD1 | TRBV2 | TGTGCCAGCGACAGGGGCGAGGTTAGTTCACCCCTCCACTTT | CASDRGEVSSPLHF
TRBJ2-5 | NA | TRBD1 | TRBV18 | TGTGCCAGCTCACTGACAGGGGGGGACCAAGAGACCCAGTACTTC | CASSLTGGDQETQYF
TRBJ2-7 | NA | NA | TRBV3-1/TRBV3-2 | TGTGCCAGCAGCCAACTTGGCGGGGCCTACGAGCAGTACTTC | CASSQLGGAYEQYF
TRBJ2-5 | once | TRBD2 | TRBV9 | TGTGCCAGCAGCGTGGGAGGGACCTCAGGCCAAGAGACCCAGTACTTC | CASSVGGTSGQETQYF
TRBJ2-7 | NA | TRBD1 | TRBV4-2 | TGTGCCAGCAGCCAAGAAACCCCTCTACCGGGACAGGGGGCTTGGGAGCAGTACTTC | CASSQETPLPGQGAWEQYF
TRBJ2-1 | NA | NA | TRBV11-2 | TGTGCCAGCAGCTTATGGGGGCCCAATGAGCAGTTCTTC | CASSLWGPNEQFF
TRBJ1-4 | NA | NA | TRBV5-1 | TGCGCCAGCAGCTTGCGAGGACAAAATGAAAAACTGTTTTTT | CASSLRGQNEKLFF
TRBJ2-2 | NA | NA | TRBV11-3 | TGTGCCAGCAGCCAGAGACAGGACGGGGAGCTGTTTTTT | CASSQRQDGELFF
TRBJ1-2 | NA | TRBD1 | TRBV9 | TGTGCCAGCAGCGTAGCGAAAGGGGGCGCCTATGGCTACACCTTC | CASSVAKGGAYGYTF
TRBJ1-6 | NA | TRBD1 | TRBV10-3 | TGTGCCATCAGTGATTGGGACAGGGGGCTGTTAAAATCACCCCTCCACTTT | CAISDWDRGLLKSPLHF
TRBJ1-6 | NA | NA | TRBV4-2 | TGTGCCAGCAGCCAAGAAGGGGGGGCAGGGTCCTATAATTCACCCCTCCACTTT | CASSQEGGAGSYNSPLHF
TRBJ1-2 | few | TRBD1 | TRBV5-1 | TGCGCCAGCAGCTTGGGACAGGGCAGCTATGGCTACACCTTC | CASSLGQGSYGYTF
TRBJ1-5 | NA | TRBD1 | TRBV18 | TGTGCCAGCTCACCCGACAGGGGAGGTCAGCCCCAGCATTTT | CASSPDRGGQPQHF
TRBJ1-2 | NA | NA | TRBV9 | TGTGCCAGCAGCGCCAGGGGCAGGGATGGCTACACCTTC | CASSARGRDGYTF
TRBJ1-4 | NA | TRBD1 | TRBV10-3 | TGTGCCATCAGAGAACAGGGGACGAATGAAAAACTGTTTTTT | CAIREQGTNEKLFF
TRBJ2-1 | once | TRBD1 | TRBV2 | TGTGCCAGCAGTGAGCCCTTCGCCGGGACAGGGGAAGGGGGCTCCTACAATGAGCAGTTCTTC | CASSEPFAGTGEGGSYNEQFF